The clone carrying this TCR beta chain showed up just a few times. The antigen is unknown. V was shortened by 7 bases and J by 2 bases, with 10 bases between the two germline ends. The germline V gene has CDR1 MNHNS and CDR2 SASEGT. This CDR3 spans 13 amino acids. In TCRdb, the reads were re-called with MiXCR into one record per CDR3 protein. Of roughly 920,000 distinct CDR3 sequences in the sample, around a third were seen once. The data were taken from a study of T cell repertoires in cytomegalovirus infection. Overall study context: It can be stated that public TCR beta signatures indicated CMV infection as well as a matching HLA type. Study-level findings and limits: Summed frequency of shared TCR beta families picked out CMV carriers who also had the relevant HLA.

This clonotype originated in a human donor in good health (CMV status not recorded). Some clones in this sample may be carry-over from other donors' samples. Sequencing was performed on cultured CD8+ T cells from PBMCs, taken from culture after CMV antigen stimulation. The rearrangement links TRBV6-1 to TRBJ2-3; D might be TRBD1 (5 bases). DNA of the CDR3: TGTGCCAGCATCCCAGGGAACACAGATACGCAGTATTTT. Amino acid sequence: CASIPGNTDTQYF.